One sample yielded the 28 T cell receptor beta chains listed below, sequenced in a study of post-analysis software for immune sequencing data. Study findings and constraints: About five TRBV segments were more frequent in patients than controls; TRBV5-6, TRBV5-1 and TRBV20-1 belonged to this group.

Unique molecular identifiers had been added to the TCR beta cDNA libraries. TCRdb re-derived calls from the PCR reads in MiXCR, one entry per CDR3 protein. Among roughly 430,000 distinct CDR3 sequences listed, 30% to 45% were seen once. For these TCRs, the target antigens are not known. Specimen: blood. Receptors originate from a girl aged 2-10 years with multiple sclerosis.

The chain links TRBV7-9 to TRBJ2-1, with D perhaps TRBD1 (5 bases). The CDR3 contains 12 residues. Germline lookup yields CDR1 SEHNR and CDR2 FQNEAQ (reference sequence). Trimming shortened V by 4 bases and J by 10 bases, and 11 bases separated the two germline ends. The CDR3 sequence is CASSWEGAEQFF. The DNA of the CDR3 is TGTGCCAGCAGCTGGGAAGGGGCCGAGCAGTTCTTC.

The CDR3 bases are TGCAGTGCTAGCTCGACAGGGGGCTCTGAAAAACTGTTTTTT. Its translation: CSASSTGGSEKLFF. The chain recombines TRBV20-1 with TRBJ1-4; 10 bases are a match to TRBD1. The V gene's germline CDR1 is DFQATT and CDR2 SNEGSKA (reference sequence). V lost 3 bases to trimming and J lost 7 bases; unmatched junction nucleotides: 5. The CDR3 contains 14 residues.

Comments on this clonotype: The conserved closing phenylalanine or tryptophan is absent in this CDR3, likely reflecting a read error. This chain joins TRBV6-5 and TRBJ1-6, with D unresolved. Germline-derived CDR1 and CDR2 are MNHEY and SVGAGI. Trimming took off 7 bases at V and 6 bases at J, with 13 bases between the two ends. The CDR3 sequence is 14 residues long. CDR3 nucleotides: TGTGCCAGCACACCCGGGTCTCTTAATTCACCCCTCCACTGT. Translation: CASTPGSLNSPLHC.

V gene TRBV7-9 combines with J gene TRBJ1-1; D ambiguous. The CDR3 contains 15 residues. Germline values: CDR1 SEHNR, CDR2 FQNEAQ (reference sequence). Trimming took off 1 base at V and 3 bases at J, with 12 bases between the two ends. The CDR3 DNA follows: TGTGCCAGCAGCTTAGGGGTGTTGGGGTACACTGAAGCTTTCTTT. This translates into CASSLGVLGYTEAFF.

The CDR3, as DNA: TGCAGGGCTCCCACAATAGCGGACGAGCAGTACTTC. It translates to CRAPTIADEQYF. The chain carries TRBV20-1 and TRBJ2-4, with a weak D call TRBD2 (6 bases). The J call is uncertain, as TRBJ2-7 better fits the DNA end. CDR1 and CDR2 (germline): DFQATT, SNEGSKA (reference sequence). This CDR3 region has 12 residues.

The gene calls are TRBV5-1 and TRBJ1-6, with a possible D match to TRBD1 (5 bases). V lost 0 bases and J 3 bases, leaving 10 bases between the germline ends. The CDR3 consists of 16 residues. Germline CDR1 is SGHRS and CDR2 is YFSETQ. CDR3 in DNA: TGCGCCAGCAGCTTGGAGGGCCAGGGCTATAATTCACCCCTCCACTTT. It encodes CASSLEGQGYNSPLHF. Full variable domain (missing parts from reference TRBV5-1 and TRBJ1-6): KAGVTQTPRYLIKTRGQQVTLSCSPISGHRSVSWYQQTPGQGLQFLFEYFSETQRNKGNFPGRFSGRQFSNSRSEMNVSTLELGDSALYLCASSLEGQGYNSPLHFGNGTRLTVT.

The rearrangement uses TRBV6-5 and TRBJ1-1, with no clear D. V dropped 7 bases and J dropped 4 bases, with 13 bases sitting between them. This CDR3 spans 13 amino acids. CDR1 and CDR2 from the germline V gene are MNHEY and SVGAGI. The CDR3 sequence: CASTINSGTEAFF. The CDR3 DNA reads TGTGCCAGCACTATCAATAGTGGCACTGAAGCTTTCTTT.

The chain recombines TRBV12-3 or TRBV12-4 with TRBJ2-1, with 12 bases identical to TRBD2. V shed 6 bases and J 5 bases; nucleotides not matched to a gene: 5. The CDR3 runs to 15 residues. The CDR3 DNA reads TGTGCCAGCAGGGATGGGACTAGCGGGCACAATGAGCAGTTCTTC. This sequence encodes CASRDGTSGHNEQFF.

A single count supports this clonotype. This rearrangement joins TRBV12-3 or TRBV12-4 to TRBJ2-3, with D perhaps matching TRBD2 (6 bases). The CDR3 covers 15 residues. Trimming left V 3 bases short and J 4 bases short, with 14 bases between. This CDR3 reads CASSFRAASADTQYF. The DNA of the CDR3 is TGTGCCAGCAGTTTCAGGGCAGCTAGCGCAGATACGCAGTATTTT.

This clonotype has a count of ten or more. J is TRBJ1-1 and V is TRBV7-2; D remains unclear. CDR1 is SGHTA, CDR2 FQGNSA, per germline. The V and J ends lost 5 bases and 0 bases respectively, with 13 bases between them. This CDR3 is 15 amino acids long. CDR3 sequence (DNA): TGTGCCAGCAGCCCCCTTGAGAATATGAACACTGAAGCTTTCTTT. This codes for CASSPLENMNTEAFF.

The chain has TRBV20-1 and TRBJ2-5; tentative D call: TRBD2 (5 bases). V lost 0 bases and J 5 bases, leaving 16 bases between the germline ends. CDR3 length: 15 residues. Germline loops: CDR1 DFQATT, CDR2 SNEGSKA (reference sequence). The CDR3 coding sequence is TGCAGTGCTAGAGATACGAGGGAGAGGGTTGAGACCCAGTACTTC. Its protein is CSARDTRERVETQYF.

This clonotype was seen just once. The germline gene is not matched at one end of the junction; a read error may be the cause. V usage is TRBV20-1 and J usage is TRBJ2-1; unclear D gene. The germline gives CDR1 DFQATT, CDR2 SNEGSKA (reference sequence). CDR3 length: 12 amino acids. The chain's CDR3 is CRAREDGNEQFF. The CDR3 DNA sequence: TGCAGGGCTAGAGAGGACGGGAATGAGCAGTTCTTC.

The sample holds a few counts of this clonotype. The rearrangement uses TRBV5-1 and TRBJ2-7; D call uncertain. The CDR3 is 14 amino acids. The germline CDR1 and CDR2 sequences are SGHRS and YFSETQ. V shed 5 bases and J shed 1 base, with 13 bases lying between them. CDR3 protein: CASSPAVPSYEQYF. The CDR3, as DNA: TGCGCCAGCAGTCCGGCGGTTCCGTCCTACGAGCAGTACTTC.

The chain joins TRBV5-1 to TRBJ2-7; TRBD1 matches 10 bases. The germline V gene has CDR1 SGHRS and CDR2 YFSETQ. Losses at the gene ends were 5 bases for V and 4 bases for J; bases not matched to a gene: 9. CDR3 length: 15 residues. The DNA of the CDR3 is TGCGCCAGCAGTCCCTATCCGGGACAGGGGTACGAGCAGTACTTC. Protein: CASSPYPGQGYEQYF.

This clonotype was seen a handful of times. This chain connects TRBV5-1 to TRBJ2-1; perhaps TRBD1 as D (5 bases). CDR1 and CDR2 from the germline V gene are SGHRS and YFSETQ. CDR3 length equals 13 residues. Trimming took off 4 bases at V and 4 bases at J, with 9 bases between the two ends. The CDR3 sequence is CASSLDNYNEQFF. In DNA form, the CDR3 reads TGCGCCAGCAGCCTGGACAATTACAATGAGCAGTTCTTC.

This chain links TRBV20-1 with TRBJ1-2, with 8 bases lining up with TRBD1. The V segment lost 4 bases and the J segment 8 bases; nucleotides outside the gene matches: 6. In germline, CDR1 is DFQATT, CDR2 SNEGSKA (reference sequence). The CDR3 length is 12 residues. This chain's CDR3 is CSAIAGGRGYTF. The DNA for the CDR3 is TGCAGTGCTATTGCAGGGGGCCGCGGCTACACCTTC.

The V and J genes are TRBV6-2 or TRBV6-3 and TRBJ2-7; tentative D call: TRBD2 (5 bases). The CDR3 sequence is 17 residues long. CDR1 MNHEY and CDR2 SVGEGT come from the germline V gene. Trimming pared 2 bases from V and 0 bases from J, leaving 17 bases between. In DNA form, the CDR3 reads TGTGCCAGCAGTTACCCGAGCGGAGGCCCAAGCTCCTACGAGCAGTACTTC. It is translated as CASSYPSGGPSSYEQYF.

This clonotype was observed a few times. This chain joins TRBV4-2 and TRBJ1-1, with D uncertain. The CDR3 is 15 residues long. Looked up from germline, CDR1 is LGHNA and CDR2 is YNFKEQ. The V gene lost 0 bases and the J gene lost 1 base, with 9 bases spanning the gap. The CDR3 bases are TGTGCCAGCAGCCAAGAATGGAACGAGAACACTGAAGCTTTCTTT. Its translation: CASSQEWNENTEAFF.

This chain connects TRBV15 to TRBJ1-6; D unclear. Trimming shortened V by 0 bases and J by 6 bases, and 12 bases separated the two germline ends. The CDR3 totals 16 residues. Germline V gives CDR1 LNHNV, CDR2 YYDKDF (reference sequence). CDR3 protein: CATSRDGPPLNSPLHF. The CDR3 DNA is TGTGCCACCAGCAGAGATGGGCCGCCACTTAATTCACCCCTCCACTTT.

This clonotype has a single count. In DNA form, the CDR3 reads TGTGCCAGCAGCGCACCCGGGACAGTGAACACCGGGGAGCTGTTTTTT. It encodes CASSAPGTVNTGELFF. The genes are TRBV7-9 and TRBJ2-2; 7 bases line up with TRBD1. There are 16 residues in the CDR3. The V gene's germline CDR1 is SEHNR and CDR2 FQNEAQ (reference sequence). Unmatched junction bases numbered 7, after V lost 5 bases and J lost 1 base.

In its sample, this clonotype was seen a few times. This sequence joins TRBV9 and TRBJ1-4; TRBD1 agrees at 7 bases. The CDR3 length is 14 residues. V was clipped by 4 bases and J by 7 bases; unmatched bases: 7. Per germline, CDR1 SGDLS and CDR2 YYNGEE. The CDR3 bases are TGTGCCAGCAGCCCCACAGGGGTTGGTGAAAAACTGTTTTTT. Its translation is CASSPTGVGEKLFF.

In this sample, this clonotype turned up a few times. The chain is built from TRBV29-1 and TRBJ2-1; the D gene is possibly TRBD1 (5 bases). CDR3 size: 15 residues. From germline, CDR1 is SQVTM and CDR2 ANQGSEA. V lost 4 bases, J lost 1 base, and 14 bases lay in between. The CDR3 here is CSVGGGEVSYNEQFF. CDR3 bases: TGCAGCGTTGGGGGCGGAGAGGTATCCTACAATGAGCAGTTCTTC.

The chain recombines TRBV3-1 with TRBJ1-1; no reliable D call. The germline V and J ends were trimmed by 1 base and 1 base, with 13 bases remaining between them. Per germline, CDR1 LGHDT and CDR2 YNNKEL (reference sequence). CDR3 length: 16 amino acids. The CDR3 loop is CASSQVGPVPNTEAFF. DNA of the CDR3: TGTGCCAGCAGCCAAGTGGGTCCAGTCCCGAACACTGAAGCTTTCTTT. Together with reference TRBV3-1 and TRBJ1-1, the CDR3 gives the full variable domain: DTAVSQTPKYLVTQMGNDKSIKCEQNLGHDTMYWYKQDSKKFLKIMFSYNNKELIINETVPNRFSPKSPDKAHLNLHINSLELGDSAVYFCASSQVGPVPNTEAFFGQGTRLTVV.

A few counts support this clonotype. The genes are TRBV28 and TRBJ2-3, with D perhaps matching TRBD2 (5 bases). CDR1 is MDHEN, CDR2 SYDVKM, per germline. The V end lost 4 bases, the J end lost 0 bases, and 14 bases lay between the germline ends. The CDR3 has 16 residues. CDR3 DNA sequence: TGTGCCAGCAGTTCGGTTCGGGAAGGGAGCACAGATACGCAGTATTTT. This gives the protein CASSSVREGSTDTQYF.

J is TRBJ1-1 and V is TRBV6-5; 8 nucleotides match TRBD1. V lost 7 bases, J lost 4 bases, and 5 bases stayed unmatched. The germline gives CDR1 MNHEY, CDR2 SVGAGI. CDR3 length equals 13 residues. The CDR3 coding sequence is TGTGCCAGCACCTGGACAGGGTCCACTGAAGCTTTCTTT. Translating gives CASTWTGSTEAFF.

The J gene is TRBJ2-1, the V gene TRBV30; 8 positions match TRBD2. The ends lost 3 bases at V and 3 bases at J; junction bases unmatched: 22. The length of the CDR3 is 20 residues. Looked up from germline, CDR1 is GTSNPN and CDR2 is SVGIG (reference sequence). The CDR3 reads CAWSSITGGSLGYLYNEQFF. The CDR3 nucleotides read TGTGCCTGGAGCAGCATAACGGGGGGGTCCTTAGGTTACCTCTACAATGAGCAGTTCTTC.

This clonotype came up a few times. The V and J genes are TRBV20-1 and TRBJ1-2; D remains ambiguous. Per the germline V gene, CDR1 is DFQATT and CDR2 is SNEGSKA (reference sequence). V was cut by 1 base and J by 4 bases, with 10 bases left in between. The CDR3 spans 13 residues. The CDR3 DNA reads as TGCAGTGCTAGAGGGGGATTGGGCTATGGCTACACCTTC. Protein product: CSARGGLGYGYTF.

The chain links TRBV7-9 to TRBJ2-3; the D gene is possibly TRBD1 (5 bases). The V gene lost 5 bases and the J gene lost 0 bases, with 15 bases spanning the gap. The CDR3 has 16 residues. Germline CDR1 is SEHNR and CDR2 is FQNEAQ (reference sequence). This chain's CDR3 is CASSPVRGSSTDTQYF. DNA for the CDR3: TGTGCCAGCAGCCCAGTTAGGGGTTCTAGCACAGATACGCAGTATTTT.